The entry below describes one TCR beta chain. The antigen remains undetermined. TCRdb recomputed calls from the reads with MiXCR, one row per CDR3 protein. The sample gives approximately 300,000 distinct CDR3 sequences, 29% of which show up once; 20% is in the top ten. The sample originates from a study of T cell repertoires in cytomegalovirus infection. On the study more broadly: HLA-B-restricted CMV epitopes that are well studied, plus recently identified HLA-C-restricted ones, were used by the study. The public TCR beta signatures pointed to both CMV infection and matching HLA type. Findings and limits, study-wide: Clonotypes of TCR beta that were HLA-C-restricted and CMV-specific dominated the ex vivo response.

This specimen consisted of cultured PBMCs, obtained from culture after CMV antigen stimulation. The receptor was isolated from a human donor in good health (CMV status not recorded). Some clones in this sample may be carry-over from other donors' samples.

In DNA form, the CDR3 reads TGTGCCAGCAGCAGGGACGCTGACTACGAGCAGTACTTC. Its protein is CASSRDADYEQYF. The rearrangement links TRBV5-5 to TRBJ2-7, with D tentatively TRBD1 or TRBD2 (5 bases each). In germline, CDR1 is SGHKS, CDR2 YYEKEE (reference sequence). The ends were cut back, 4 bases at V and 3 bases at J, with 11 bases in the middle. This CDR3 region has 13 residues.